Listed here is a single T cell receptor beta chain. What it binds is unknown. The data are from a study of cytomegalovirus exposure and HLA in healthy donors. Study context: The 100 to 150 validation repertoires, a later analysis reported, used the same platform as the roughly 730 repertoires from the first cohort.

The germline CDR1 and CDR2 sequences are LGHNT and FRNRAP. The CDR3 has 16 residues. The V end was cut by 7 bases, the J end by 4 bases, with 20 bases between. Findings and caveats of the study: Overall, about 160 TCR beta chains were annotated as cytomegalovirus-associated. In vitro assays verified that three CMV-associated chains recognized CMV antigens specifically.

The assay was immunoSEQ multiplex PCR, and TCRdb's table has in-frame clones only and misses some. Found here are roughly 250,000 clones, around 88% of them singletons; the top ten hold over 0.95%. Sequencing was done on a sample of PBMCs. The chain carries TRBV12-5 and TRBJ2-1; TRBD1 is a possible D gene (5 bases). The sequence was collected from a woman aged 25 to 39 in good health and CMV-seropositive. DNA of the CDR3: TGTGCTAGTGAAAACCCTGGGGAACAGGATTACAATGAGCAGTTCTTC. Amino acids: CASENPGEQDYNEQFF.